The subject of this entry is one TCR beta chain. After removal of 2 bases from V and 4 bases from J, the junction contained 7 bases not matched to a gene. The germline CDR1 and CDR2 sequences are MDHEN and SYDVKM. This CDR3 comprises 17 residues. Vbeta (60) and Jbeta (13) primers were used in the PCR. The method was immunoSEQ multiplex PCR; TCRdb's version includes in-frame clones alone and lacks a portion of them. The sample lists about 180,000 clones; 75% to 80% were seen once. This sample was included in a study of cytomegalovirus exposure and HLA in healthy donors. The V gene is TRBV28, the J gene TRBJ2-1, with 11 bases aligning to TRBD2. The receptor's source is a man aged 40-55 years in good health and CMV-seropositive. The sequencing input was PBMCs. This CDR3 reads CASSLLTGTSGYNEQFF. The CDR3 DNA reads TGTGCCAGCAGTTTACTTACCGGGACTAGCGGTTACAATGAGCAGTTCTTC.